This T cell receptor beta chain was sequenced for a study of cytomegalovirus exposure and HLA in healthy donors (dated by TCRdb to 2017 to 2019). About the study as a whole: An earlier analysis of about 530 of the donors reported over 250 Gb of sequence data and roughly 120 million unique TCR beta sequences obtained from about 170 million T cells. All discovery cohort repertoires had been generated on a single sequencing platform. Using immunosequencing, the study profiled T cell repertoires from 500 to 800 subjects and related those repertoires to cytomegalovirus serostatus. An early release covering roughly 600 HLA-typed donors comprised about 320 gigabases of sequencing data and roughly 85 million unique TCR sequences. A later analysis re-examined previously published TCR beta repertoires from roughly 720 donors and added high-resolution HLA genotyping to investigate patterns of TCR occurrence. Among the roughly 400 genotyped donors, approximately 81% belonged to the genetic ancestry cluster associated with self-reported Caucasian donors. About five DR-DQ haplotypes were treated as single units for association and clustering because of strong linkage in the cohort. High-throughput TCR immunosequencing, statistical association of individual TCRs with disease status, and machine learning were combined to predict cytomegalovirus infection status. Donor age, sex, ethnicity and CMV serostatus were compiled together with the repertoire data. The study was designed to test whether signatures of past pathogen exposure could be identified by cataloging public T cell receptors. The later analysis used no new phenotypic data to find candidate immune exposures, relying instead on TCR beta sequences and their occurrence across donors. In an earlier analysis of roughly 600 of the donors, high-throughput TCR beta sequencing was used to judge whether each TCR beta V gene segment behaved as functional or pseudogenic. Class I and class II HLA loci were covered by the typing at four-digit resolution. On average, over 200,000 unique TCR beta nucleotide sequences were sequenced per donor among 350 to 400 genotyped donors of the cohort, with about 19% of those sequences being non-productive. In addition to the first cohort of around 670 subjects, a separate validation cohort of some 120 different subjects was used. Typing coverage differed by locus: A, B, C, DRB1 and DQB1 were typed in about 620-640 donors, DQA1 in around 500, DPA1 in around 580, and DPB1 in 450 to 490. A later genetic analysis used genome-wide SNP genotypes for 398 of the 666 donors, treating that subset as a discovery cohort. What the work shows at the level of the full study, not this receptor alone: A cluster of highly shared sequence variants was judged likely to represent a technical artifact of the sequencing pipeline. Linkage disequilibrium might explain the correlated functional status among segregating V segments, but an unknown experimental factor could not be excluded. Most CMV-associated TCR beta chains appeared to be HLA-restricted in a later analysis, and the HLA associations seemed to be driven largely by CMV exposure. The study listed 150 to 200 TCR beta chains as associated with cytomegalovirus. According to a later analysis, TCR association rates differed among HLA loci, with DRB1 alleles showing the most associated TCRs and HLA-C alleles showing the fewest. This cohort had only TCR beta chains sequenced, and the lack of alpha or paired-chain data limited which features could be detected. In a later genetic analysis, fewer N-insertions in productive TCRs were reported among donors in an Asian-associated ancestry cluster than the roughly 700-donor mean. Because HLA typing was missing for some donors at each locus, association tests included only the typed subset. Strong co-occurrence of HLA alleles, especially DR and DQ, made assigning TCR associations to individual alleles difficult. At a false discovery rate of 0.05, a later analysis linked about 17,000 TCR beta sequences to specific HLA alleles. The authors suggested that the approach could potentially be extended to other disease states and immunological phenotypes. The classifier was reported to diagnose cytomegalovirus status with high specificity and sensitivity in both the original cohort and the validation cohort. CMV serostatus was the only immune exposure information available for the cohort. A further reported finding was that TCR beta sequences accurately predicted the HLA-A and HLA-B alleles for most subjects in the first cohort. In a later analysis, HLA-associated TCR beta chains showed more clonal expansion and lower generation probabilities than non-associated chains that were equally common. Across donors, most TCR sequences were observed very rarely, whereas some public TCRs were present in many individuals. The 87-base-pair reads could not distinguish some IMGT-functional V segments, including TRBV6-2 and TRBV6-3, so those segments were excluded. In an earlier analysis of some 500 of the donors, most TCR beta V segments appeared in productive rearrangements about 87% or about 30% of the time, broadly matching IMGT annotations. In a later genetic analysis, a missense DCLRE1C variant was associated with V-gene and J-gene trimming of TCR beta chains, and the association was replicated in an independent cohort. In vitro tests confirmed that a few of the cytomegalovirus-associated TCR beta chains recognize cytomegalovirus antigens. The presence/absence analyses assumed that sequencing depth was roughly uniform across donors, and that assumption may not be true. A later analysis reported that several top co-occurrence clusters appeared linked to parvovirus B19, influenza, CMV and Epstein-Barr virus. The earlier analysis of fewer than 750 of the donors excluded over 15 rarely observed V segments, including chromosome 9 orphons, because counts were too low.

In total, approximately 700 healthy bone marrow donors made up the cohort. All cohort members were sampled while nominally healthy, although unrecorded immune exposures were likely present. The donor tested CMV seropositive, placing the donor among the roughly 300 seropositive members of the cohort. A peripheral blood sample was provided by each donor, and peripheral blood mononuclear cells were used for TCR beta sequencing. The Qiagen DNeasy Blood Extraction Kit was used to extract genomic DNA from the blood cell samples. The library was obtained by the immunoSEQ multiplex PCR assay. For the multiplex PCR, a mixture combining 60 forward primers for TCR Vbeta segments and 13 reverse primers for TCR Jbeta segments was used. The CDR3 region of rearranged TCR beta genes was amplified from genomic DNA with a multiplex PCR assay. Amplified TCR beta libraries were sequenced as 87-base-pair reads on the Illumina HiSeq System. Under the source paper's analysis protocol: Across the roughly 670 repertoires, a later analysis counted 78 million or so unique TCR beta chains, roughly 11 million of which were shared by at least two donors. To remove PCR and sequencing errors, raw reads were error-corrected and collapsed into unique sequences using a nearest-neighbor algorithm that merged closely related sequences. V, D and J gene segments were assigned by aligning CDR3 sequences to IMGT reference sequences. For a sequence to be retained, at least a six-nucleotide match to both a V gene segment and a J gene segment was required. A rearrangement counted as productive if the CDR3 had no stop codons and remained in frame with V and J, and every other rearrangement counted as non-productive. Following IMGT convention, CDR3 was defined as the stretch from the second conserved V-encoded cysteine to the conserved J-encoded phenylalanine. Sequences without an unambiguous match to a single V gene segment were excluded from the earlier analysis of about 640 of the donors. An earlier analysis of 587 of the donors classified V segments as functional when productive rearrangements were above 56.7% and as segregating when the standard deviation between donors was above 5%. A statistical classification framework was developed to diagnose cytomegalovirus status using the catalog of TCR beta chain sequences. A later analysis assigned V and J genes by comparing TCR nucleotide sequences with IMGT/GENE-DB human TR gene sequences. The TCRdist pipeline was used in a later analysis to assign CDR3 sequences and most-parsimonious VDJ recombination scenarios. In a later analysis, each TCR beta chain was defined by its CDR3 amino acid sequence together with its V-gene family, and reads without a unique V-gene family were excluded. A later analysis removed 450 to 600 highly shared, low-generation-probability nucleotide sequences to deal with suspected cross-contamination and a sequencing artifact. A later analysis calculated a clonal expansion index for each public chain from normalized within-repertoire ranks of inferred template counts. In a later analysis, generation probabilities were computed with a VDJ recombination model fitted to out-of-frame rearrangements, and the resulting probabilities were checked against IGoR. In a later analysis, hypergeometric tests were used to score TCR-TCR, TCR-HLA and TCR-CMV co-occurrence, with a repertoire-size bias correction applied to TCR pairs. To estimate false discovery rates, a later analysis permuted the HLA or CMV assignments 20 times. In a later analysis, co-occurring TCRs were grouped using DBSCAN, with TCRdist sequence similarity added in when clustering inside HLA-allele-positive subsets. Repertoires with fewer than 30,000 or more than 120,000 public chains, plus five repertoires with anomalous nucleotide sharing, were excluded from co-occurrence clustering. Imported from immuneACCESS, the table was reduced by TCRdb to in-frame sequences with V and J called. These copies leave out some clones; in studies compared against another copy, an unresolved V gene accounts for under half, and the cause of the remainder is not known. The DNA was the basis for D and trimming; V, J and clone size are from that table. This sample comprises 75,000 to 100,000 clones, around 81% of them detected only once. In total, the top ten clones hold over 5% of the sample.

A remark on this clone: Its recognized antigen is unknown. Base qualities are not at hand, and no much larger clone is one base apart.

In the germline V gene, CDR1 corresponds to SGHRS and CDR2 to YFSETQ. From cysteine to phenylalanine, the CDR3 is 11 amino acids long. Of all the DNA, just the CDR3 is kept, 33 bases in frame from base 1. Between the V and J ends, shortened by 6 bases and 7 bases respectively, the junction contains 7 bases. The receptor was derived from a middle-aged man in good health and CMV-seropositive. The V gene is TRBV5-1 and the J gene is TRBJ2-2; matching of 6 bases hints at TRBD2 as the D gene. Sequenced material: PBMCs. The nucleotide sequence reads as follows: TGCGCCAGCACGGGGGTCGGGGAGCTGTTTTTT. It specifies CASTGVGELFF.